The present T cell receptor (beta chain) was sequenced within a study of cytomegalovirus exposure and HLA in healthy donors. Study in general: An early release of data contained tens of millions of unique TCRs, which came from HLA-typed donors. Findings and limits, study-wide: Donor immune exposure was known only as CMV serostatus. As a later analysis revealed, the rate of TCR association differed by HLA locus, with DRB1 most and HLA-C fewest.

The PCR contained 60 Vbeta and 13 Jbeta primers. Produced via immunoSEQ multiplex PCR; TCRdb's table is partial and in-frame only. Found here are fewer than 110,000 clones, 76% of them singletons; the top ten hold about 4.3%. As concerns this clone: Its target is not known.

The CDR3 runs to 16 residues. Germline CDR1 is SGHTA and CDR2 is FQGNSA. V dropped 5 bases and J dropped 5; count of bases not matched to a gene: 9. The receptor's source is a man aged 40-49 years in good health and CMV-seronegative. The V and J genes are TRBV7-2 and TRBJ1-2; 12 bases are shared with TRBD1. Sample: PBMCs. CDR3 DNA: TGTGCCAGCAGCACCGGGACAGGGGGCGCAGGGTATGGCTACACCTTC. It encodes CASSTGTGGAGYGYTF.